This T cell receptor beta chain is from a study of low-dose radiotherapy and immunotherapy resistance in tumors. Overall study: Cohort 1 was given 0.5 Gy per fraction every 2 weeks, for 6.5 Gy total. On cycle 1 day 1, patients started four cycles of oral aspirin 300 mg daily.

Remarks on this clonotype: A far larger clone lies a single base away; this is likely a read error.

CDR1 KGHSH and CDR2 LQKENI come from the germline V gene. The CDR3 spans 14 residues. Trimming pared 1 base from V and 10 bases from J, leaving 14 bases between. Time point of the sample: after trial treatment. Noted treatment: LDRT plus nivolumab, ipilimumab, low-dose cyclophosphamide and aspirin (RACIN trial). Eligibility required advanced solid tumors lacking tumor-infiltrating lymphocytes. Covering alpha and beta chains, TRAV- and TRBV-specific primers were used for the first-strand cDNA. TCR amplification ran 15 to 25 PCR cycles using constant-region and V-primer adapter primers. TCRdb re-called the reads with MiXCR, one entry per CDR3 protein. The data show around 58,000 distinct CDR3 sequences, with 20% to 25% seen just once and less than 7.5% held by the top ten.

The sample consisted of PBMCs, taken after low-dose radiotherapy plus immunotherapy. The V call is TRBV18, the J call TRBJ2-1, with D possibly being TRBD1 or TRBD2 (7 bases each). This TCR was recovered from a male donor with prostate cancer. Here the CDR3 DNA reads TGTGCCAGCTCACCACTGGGAGGGGGCGACGAGCAGTTCTTC. Translation gives CASSPLGGGDEQFF.